The text below deals with one T cell receptor beta chain. Its cognate antigen is unknown. The data originate from a study of T cell repertoires in cytomegalovirus infection. Overall study: Newly reported HLA-C-restricted and thoroughly characterized HLA-B-restricted CMV epitopes were employed. CMV infection together with matching HLA type was indicated by public TCR beta signatures. Regarding the study as a whole: Within the response measured ex vivo, HLA-C-restricted CMV-specific TCR beta clonotypes were dominant.

Per germline, CDR1 MNHNS and CDR2 SASEGT. With 3 bases clipped from V and 5 bases from J, the junction kept 2 bases outside the gene matches. The CDR3 loop spans 15 amino acids. TCRdb called the reads again in MiXCR, with one record for every CDR3 protein. Of about 69,000 distinct CDR3 sequences listed, about 27% are singletons. The receptor comes from a human donor in good health (CMV status not recorded). Some clones in this sample may be carry-over from other donors' samples. The chain joins TRBV6-1 to TRBJ2-2; 11 nucleotides align to TRBD2. Sequencing used CD8+ T cells from cultured PBMCs, obtained from culture after CMV antigen stimulation. CDR3 sequence (DNA): TGTGCCAGCAGTGAGACTAGCGGGATTACCGGGGAGCTGTTTTTT. Amino acids: CASSETSGITGELFF.